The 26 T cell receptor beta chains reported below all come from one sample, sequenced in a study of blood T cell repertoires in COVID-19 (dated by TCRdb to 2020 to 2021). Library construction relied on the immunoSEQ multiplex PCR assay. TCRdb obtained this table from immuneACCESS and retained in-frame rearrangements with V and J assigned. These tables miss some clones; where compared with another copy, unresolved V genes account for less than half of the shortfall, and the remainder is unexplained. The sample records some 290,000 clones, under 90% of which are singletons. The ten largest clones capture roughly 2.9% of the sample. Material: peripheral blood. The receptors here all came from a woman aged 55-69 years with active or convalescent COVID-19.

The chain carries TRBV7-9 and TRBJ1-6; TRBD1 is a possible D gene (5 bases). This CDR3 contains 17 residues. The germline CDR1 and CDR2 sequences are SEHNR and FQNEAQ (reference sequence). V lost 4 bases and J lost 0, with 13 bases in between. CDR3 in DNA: TGTGCCAGCAGCTGCAAACAGGTGAGCTCCTATAATTCACCCCTCCACTTT. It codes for CASSCKQVSSYNSPLHF.

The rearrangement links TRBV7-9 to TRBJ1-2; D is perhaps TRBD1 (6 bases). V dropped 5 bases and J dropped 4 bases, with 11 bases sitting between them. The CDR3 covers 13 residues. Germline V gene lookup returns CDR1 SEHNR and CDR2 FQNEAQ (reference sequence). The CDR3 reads CASSRQVPYGYTF. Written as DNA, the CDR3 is TGTGCCAGCAGCCGACAGGTACCCTATGGCTACACCTTC.

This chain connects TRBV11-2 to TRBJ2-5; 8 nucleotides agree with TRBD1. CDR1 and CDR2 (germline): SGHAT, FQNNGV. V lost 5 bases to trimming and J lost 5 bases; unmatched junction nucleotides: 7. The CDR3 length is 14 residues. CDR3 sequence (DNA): TGTGCCAGCAGCCCAGGGGGCGTGGAGGAGACCCAGTACTTC. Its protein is CASSPGGVEETQYF. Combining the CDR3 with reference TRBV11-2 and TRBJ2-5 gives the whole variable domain EAGVAQSPRYKIIEKRQSVAFWCNPISGHATLYWYQQILGQGPKLLIQFQNNGVVDDSQLPKDRFSAERLKGVDSTLKIQPAKLEDSAVYLCASSPGGVEETQYFGPGTRLLVL.

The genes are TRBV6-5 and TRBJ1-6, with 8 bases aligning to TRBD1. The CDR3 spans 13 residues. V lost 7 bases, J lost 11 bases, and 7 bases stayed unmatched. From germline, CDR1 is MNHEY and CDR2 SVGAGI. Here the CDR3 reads CASTGTGNPPLHF. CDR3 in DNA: TGTGCCAGCACCGGGACAGGAAATCCACCCCTCCACTTT.

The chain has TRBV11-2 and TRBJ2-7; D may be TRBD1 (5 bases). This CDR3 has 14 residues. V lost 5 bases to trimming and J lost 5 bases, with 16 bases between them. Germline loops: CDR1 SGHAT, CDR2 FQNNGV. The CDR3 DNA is TGTGCCAGCAGCCGGCGACAGTCGAACGACGAGCAGTACTTC. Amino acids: CASSRRQSNDEQYF.

CDR3 in DNA: TGTGCCAGCAGCTTAGAACCGAGGGTCGATAAACTGTTTTTT. Protein: CASSLEPRVDKLFF. The gene calls are TRBV7-9 and TRBJ1-4; D gene ambiguous. This CDR3 is 14 amino acids long. Germline assignment: CDR1 SEHNR and CDR2 FQNEAQ (reference sequence). V was pared by 1 base and J by 11 bases, with 14 bases between.

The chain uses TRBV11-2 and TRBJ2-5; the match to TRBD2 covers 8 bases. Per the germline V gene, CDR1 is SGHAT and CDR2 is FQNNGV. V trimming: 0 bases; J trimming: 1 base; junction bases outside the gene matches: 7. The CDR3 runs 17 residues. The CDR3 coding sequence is TGTGCCAGCAGCTTAGATTCCGGGGGGGCCCTCCAAGAGACCCAGTACTTC. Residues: CASSLDSGGALQETQYF.

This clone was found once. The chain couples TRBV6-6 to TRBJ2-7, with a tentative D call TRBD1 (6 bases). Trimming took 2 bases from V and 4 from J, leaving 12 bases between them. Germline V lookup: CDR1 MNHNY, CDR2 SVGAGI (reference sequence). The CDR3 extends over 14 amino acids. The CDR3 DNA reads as TGTGCCAGCAGTTACGCGACAGGATCTTACGAGCAGTACTTC. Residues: CASSYATGSYEQYF.

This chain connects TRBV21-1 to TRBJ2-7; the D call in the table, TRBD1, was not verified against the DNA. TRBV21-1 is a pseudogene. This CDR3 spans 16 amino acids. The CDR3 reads CASILSHRPRVHEQYF. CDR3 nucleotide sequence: TGTGCCAGCATCCTAAGCCACAGGCCTAGAGTGCACGAGCAGTACTTC.

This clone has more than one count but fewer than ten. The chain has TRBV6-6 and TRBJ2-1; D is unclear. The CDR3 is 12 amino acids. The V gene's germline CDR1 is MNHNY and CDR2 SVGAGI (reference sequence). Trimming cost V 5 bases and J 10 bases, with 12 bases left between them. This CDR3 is CASSRSGWEQFF. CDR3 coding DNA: TGTGCCAGCAGTCGATCCGGTTGGGAGCAGTTCTTC.

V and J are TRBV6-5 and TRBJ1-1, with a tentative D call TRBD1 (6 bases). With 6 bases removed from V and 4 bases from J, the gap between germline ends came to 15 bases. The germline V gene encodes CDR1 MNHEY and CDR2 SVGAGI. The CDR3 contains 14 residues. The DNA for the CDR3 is TGTGCCAGCAGGGGGTCGGGGGGCGGCACTGAAGCTTTCTTT. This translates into CASRGSGGGTEAFF.

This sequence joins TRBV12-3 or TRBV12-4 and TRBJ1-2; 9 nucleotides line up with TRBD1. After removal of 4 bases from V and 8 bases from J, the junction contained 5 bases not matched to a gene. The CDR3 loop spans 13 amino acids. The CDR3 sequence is CASSSSTGGGYTF. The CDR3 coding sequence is TGTGCCAGCAGTTCAAGCACAGGGGGCGGCTACACCTTC.

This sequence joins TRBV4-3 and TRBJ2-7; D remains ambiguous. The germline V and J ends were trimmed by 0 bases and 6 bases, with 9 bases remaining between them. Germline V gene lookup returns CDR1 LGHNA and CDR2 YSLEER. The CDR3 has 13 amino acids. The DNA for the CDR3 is TGCGCCAGCAGCCAAGATAGTTCCCGCGAGCAGTACTTC. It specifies CASSQDSSREQYF.

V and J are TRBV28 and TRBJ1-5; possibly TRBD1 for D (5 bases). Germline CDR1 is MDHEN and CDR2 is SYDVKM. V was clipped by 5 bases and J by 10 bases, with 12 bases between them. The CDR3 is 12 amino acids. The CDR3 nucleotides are TGTGCCAGCAGTCCCGAGGACACCCCCCAGCATTTT. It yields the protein CASSPEDTPQHF.

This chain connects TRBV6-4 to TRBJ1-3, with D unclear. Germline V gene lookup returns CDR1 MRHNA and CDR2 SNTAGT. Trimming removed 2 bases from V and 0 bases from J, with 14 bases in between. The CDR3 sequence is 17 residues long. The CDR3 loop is CASSDPYTQDSGNTIYF. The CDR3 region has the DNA TGTGCCAGCAGTGACCCTTACACGCAAGACTCTGGAAACACCATATATTTT.

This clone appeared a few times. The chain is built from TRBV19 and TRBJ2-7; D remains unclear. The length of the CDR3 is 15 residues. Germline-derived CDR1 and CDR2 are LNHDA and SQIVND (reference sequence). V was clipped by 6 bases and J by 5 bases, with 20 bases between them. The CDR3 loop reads CASSPNGVDSHEQYF. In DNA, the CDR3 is TGTGCCAGTAGCCCTAACGGTGTCGATTCCCACGAGCAGTACTTC. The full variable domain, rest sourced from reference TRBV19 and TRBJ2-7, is DGGITQSPKYLFRKEGQNVTLSCEQNLNHDAMYWYRQDPGQGLRLIYYSQIVNDFQKGDIAEGYSVSREKKESFPLTVTSAQKNPTAFYLCASSPNGVDSHEQYFGPGTRLTVT.

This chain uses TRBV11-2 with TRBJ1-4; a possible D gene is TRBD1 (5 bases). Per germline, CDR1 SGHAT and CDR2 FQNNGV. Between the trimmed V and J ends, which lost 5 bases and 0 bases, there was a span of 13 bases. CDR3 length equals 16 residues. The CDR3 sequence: CASSPFGQATNEKLFF. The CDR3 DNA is TGTGCCAGCAGCCCATTCGGACAAGCAACTAATGAAAAACTGTTTTTT.

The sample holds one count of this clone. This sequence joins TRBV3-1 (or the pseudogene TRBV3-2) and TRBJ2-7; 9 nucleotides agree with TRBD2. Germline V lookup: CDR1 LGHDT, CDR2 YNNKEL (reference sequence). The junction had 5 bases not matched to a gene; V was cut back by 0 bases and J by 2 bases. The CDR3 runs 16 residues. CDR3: CASSQDGLAGTYEQYF. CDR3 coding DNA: TGTGCCAGCAGCCAAGATGGTCTAGCGGGGACCTACGAGCAGTACTTC.

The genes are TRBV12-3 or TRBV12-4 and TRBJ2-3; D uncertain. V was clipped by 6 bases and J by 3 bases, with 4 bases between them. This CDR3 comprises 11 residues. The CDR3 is CASSVTDTQYF. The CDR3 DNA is TGTGCCAGCAGCGTAACAGATACGCAGTATTTT.

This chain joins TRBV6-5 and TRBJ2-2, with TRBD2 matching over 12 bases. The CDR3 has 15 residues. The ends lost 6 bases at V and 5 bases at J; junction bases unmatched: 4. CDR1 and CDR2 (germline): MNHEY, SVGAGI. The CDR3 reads CASRRLAGDTGELFF. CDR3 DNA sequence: TGTGCCAGCAGAAGACTAGCGGGAGATACCGGGGAGCTGTTTTTT.

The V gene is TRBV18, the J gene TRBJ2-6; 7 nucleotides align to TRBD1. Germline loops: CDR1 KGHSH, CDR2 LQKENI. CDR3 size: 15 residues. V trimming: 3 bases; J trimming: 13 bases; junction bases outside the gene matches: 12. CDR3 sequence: CASSPQSLDRLVLTF. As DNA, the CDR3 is TGTGCCAGCTCACCTCAATCTCTGGACAGGCTAGTCCTGACTTTC. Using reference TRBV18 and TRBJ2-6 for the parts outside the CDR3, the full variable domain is NAGVMQNPRHLVRRRGQEARLRCSPMKGHSHVYWYRQLPEEGLKFMVYLQKENIIDESGMPKERFSAEFPKEGPSILRIQQVVRGDSAAYFCASSPQSLDRLVLTFGAGSRLTVL.

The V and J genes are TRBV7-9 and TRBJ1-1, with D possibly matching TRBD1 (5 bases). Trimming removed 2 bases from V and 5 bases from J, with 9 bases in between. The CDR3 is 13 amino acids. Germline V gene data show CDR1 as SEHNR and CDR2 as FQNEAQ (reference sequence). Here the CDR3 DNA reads TGTGCCAGCAGCTTAACCAGGGAAACTGAAGCTTTCTTT. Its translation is CASSLTRETEAFF.

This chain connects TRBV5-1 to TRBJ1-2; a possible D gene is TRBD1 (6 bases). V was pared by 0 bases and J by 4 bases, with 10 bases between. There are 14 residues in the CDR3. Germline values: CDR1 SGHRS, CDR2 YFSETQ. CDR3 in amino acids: CASSLGQVPYGYTF. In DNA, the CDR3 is TGCGCCAGCAGCTTGGGACAGGTACCCTATGGCTACACCTTC.

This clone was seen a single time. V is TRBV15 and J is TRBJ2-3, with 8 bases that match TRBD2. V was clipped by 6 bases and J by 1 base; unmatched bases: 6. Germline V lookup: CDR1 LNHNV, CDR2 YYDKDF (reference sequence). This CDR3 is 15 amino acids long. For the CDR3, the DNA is TGTGCCACCAGGTCGGCGGGGGGACGCACAGATACGCAGTATTTT. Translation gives CATRSAGGRTDTQYF. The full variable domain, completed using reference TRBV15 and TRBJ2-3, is DAMVIQNPRYQVTQFGKPVTLSCSQTLNHNVMYWYQQKSSQAPKLLFHYYDKDFNNEADTPDNFQSRRPNTSFCFLDIRSPGLGDTAMYLCATRSAGGRTDTQYFGPGTRLTVL.

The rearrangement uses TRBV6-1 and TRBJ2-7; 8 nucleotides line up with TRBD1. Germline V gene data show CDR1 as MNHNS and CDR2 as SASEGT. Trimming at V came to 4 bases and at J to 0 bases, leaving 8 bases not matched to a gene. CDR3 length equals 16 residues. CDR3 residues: CASSVLRGRDSYEQYF. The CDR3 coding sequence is TGTGCCAGCAGTGTACTCAGGGGGCGAGACTCCTACGAGCAGTACTTC.

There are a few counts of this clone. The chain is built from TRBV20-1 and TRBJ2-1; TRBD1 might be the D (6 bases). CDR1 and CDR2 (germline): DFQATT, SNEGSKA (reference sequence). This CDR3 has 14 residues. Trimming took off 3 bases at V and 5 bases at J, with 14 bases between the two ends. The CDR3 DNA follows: TGCAGTGCTAGTTGGCAGGGGTTCAACAATGAGCAGTTCTTC. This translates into CSASWQGFNNEQFF.